A selection of T cell receptor beta chains follows, all from one sample in a study of T cell responses to AZD1222 COVID-19 vaccine. Libraries were prepared by immunoSEQ multiplex PCR; TCRdb keeps only in-frame clonotypes and omits some of them. This table holds 100,000 to 120,000 clones, roughly 92% found once. The sequences come from peripheral blood, collected on day 0 of AZD1222 vaccination. These receptors were collected from an adult in good health. CDR3s include the opening cysteine and the closing phenylalanine or tryptophan. D genes are given only for firm matches. Size values are once, few and many counts, or a class for expanded clones, and some rows have none.

j_call clone_size d_call v_call cdr3_nt cdr3_aa
TRBJ1-2 NA NA TRBV28 TGTGCCAGCAGTTTGTGGGACACTAACTCTAACTATGGCTACACCTTC CASSLWDTNSNYGYTF
TRBJ1-6 NA NA TRBV5-5 TGTGCCAGCAGCCCGGGACTCTGGACGGACTCACCCCTCCACTTT CASSPGLWTDSPLHF
TRBJ2-3 NA TRBD2 TRBV24-1 TGTGCCACCAGTGATTGGGCTAGCGGGGACCCCGCAGATACGCAGTATTTT CATSDWASGDPADTQYF
TRBJ1-2 once TRBD1 TRBV28 TGTGCCAGCAGTGCTGACAGGGTCTATGGCTACACCTTC CASSADRVYGYTF
TRBJ1-2 NA NA TRBV5-1 TGCGCCAGCAGCTTGGTCGCTACGACAAACAACTATGGCTACACCTTC CASSLVATTNNYGYTF
TRBJ2-7 NA NA TRBV18 TGTGCCAGCTCACCAAATAACTACGAGCAGTACTTC CASSPNNYEQYF
TRBJ2-4 NA NA TRBV12-5 TGTGCTAGTGGTCAACACAACCACAAGTTAAACATTCAGTACTTC CASGQHNHKLNIQYF
TRBJ2-7 NA TRBD1 TRBV6-5 TGTGCCAGCAGCGCTATGGACAGGGGGCGGGGGGAGCAGTACTTC CASSAMDRGRGEQYF
TRBJ1-1 few NA TRBV5-1 TGCGCCAGCAGCTTGGACGTCATCCCGAACACTGAAGCTTTCTTT CASSLDVIPNTEAFF
TRBJ2-7 NA TRBD1 TRBV30 TGTGCCTGGAGCGGGACAGAGATGCGCTACGAGCAGTACTTC CAWSGTEMRYEQYF
TRBJ2-7 NA NA TRBV5-3 TGTGCCAGAAGCTCCGTGAGATCGGGACTCAAAAGCTCCTACGAGCAGTACTTC CARSSVRSGLKSSYEQYF
TRBJ1-4 NA NA TRBV6-5 TGTGCCAGTGAAAGGGCCTATGGAAAACTGTTTTTT CASERAYGKLFF
TRBJ1-1 NA NA TRBV6-5 TGTGCCAGCAGGCCCCGACAGAGAAACACTGAAGCTTTCTTT CASRPRQRNTEAFF
TRBJ1-5 NA TRBD1 TRBV28 TGTGCCAGCAGCCTCGTTATGATCGGGACAGTGAATCAGCCCCAGCATTTT CASSLVMIGTVNQPQHF
TRBJ1-3 NA NA TRBV5-4 TGTGCCAGCAGCTTGCTGGGTCTCTCTGGAAACACCATATATTTT CASSLLGLSGNTIYF
TRBJ1-2 NA NA TRBV2 TGTGCCAGCAGTGTACAGGGAGCCTATGGCTACACCTTC CASSVQGAYGYTF
TRBJ2-3 NA NA TRBV2 TGTGCCAGCAGCGATCAGGGTACGCAGTATTTT CASSDQGTQYF
TRBJ2-4 NA NA TRBV11-2 TGTGCCAGCAGCTTCGGTGGCATTCAGTACTTC CASSFGGIQYF
TRBJ2-1 NA TRBD2 TRBV5-4 TGTGCCAGCAGTTTTGCGGCTAGCGGGGGGGCAGGGTCCTACAATGAGCAGTTCTTC CASSFAASGGAGSYNEQFF
TRBJ1-6 NA TRBD1 TRBV16 TGTGCCAGCAGCCCGGGACAGTATAATTCACCCCTCCACTTT CASSPGQYNSPLHF
TRBJ1-3 NA NA TRBV18 TGTGCCAGCTCACCAACAACAGACTCTGGAAACACCATATATTTT CASSPTTDSGNTIYF
TRBJ1-4 NA NA TRBV7-9 TGTGCCAGCAGCTTGGAACGGACTAATGAAAAACTGTTTTTT CASSLERTNEKLFF
TRBJ2-4 NA TRBD1 TRBV6-6 TGTGCCAGCAGGGGACAGGAAAACATTCAGTACTTC CASRGQENIQYF
TRBJ1-4 NA TRBD1 TRBV27 TGTGCCAGCCGACAGGGGCTTGGGACTAATGAAAAACTGTTTTTT CASRQGLGTNEKLFF
TRBJ2-7 few NA TRBV28 TGTGCCAGCAATGCTCAGGGGTCCTACGAGCAGTACTTC CASNAQGSYEQYF
TRBJ2-5 NA NA TRBV6-5 TGTGCCGGCTACAGTGGAGCCGAGACCCAGTACTTC CAGYSGAETQYF